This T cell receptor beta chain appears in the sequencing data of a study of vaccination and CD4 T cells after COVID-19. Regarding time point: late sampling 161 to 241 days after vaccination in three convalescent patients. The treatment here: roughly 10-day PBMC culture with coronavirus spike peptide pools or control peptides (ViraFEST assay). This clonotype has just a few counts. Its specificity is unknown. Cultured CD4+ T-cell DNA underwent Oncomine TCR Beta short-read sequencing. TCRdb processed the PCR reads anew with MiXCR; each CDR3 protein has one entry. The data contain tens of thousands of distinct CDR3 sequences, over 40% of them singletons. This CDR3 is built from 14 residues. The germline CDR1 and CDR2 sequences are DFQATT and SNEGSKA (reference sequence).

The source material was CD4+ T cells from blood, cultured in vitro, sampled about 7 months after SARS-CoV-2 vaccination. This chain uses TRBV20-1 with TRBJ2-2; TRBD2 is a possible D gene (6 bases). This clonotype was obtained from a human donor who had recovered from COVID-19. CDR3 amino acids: CSYLNSGGTGELFF. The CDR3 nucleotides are TGCAGCTACCTGAATAGCGGAGGGACCGGGGAGCTGTTTTTT.